Presented here are 14 T cell receptor beta chains from one specimen sequenced in a study of blood T cell repertoires in COVID-19. Generated by immunoSEQ multiplex PCR, the TCRdb table keeps only in-frame clones and is missing some. Here the sample spans tens of thousands of clones, around 86% being singletons. Sequenced input: peripheral blood. All receptors come from a woman aged 70-85 years with acute or convalescent COVID-19.

The chain recombines TRBV6-6 with TRBJ2-6; 10 bases fit TRBD1. From germline, CDR1 is MNHNY and CDR2 SVGAGI (reference sequence). The CDR3 covers 15 residues. Unmatched junction bases numbered 1, after V lost 8 bases and J lost 0 bases. The DNA of the CDR3 is TGTGCCAGCCGGACAGGGGGCTCTGGGGCCAACGTCCTGACTTTC. This encodes CASRTGGSGANVLTF.

This clone occurred once. This chain joins TRBV7-9 and TRBJ1-6; 10 nucleotides agree with TRBD1. Germline CDR1 reads SEHNR; CDR2 reads FQNEAQ (reference sequence). After removal of 5 bases from V and 9 bases from J, the junction contained 4 bases not matched to a gene. The CDR3 length is 14 residues. The DNA of the CDR3 is TGTGCCAGCAGCCAGGGACAGGGGTTTTCACCCCTCCACTTT. It codes for CASSQGQGFSPLHF.

V usage is TRBV10-3 and J usage is TRBJ1-1; D remains unclear. This CDR3 has 13 residues. Trimming removed 3 bases at V and 2 bases at J, with 7 bases between. The germline V gene encodes CDR1 ENHRY and CDR2 SYGVKD. CDR3 DNA: TGTGCCATCAGTGACTGGAGTAACACTGAAGCTTTCTTT. It yields the protein CAISDWSNTEAFF.

The genes are TRBV5-1 and TRBJ1-2; 9 bases fit TRBD1. Per the germline V gene, CDR1 is SGHRS and CDR2 is YFSETQ. The V and J ends lost 4 bases and 8 bases, in that order; junction bases with no gene match: 6. This CDR3 region has 13 residues. This CDR3 reads CASSPGQGEGYTF. The CDR3 bases are TGCGCCAGCAGCCCGGGACAGGGAGAAGGCTACACCTTC.

This chain uses TRBV30 with TRBJ2-1, with 10 positions matching TRBD2. Germline-derived CDR1 and CDR2 are GTSNPN and SVGIG (reference sequence). J was trimmed by 4 bases and V by 7 bases; bases with no gene match: 16. This CDR3 is 17 amino acids long. In nucleotides, the CDR3 is TGTGCCTACCATAAGACTAGCGGGCCCTCTTTTTACAATGAGCAGTTCTTC. It yields the protein CAYHKTSGPSFYNEQFF.

The V and J genes are TRBV18 and TRBJ1-2; D gene uncertain. Germline CDR1 is KGHSH and CDR2 is LQKENI. Trimming shortened V by 2 bases and J by 4 bases, and 14 bases separated the two germline ends. This CDR3 is built from 15 residues. CDR3 coding DNA: TGTGCCAGCTCACCAAACACAGAAGTTAGCTATGGCTACACCTTC. This gives the protein CASSPNTEVSYGYTF.

This clone was counted once. The chain combines TRBV2 with TRBJ1-2; 7 nucleotides align to TRBD1. The V gene end was trimmed by 6 bases and the J gene end by 10 bases; junction bases not matched to a gene: 8. The CDR3 has 12 amino acids. In germline, CDR1 is SNHLY, CDR2 FYNNEI. CDR3 in DNA: TGTGCCAGCAGCCAACAGGGGACATACTACACCTTC. Protein sequence: CASSQQGTYYTF.

The CDR3: CASSQTGRSSYNEQFF. DNA for the CDR3: TGTGCCAGCAGCCAAACAGGACGGAGCTCCTACAATGAGCAGTTCTTC. The chain carries TRBV3-1 (or the pseudogene TRBV3-2) and TRBJ2-1; weak D call: TRBD1 (5 bases). CDR1 and CDR2 (germline): LGHDT, YNNKEL (reference sequence). Trimming left V 2 bases short and J 0 bases short, with 11 bases between. The CDR3 contains 16 residues.

V is TRBV14 and J is TRBJ1-6; D gene uncertain. This CDR3 region has 13 residues. CDR1 and CDR2 from the germline V gene are SGHDN and FVKESK. The ends were cut back, 0 bases at V and 10 bases at J, with 7 bases in the middle. The CDR3 loop reads CASSQDLSSPLHF. CDR3 nucleotides: TGTGCCAGCAGCCAAGATTTAAGCTCACCCCTCCACTTT.

This clone was detected once. The rearrangement links TRBV11-2 to TRBJ2-5; a possible D gene is TRBD1 (6 bases). This CDR3 contains 18 residues. The germline V gene encodes CDR1 SGHAT and CDR2 FQNNGV. V was cut by 5 bases and J by 1 base, with 23 bases left in between. The CDR3 here is CASSPTFRDNEFQETQYF. The CDR3 DNA sequence: TGTGCCAGCAGCCCAACTTTCCGGGACAACGAATTCCAAGAGACCCAGTACTTC.

V is TRBV7-2 and J is TRBJ1-3; 8 bases line up with TRBD1. The CDR3 loop spans 16 amino acids. Trimming cost V 5 bases and J 0 bases; bases outside gene matches: 6. The germline V gene encodes CDR1 SGHTA and CDR2 FQGNSA. The CDR3 DNA is TGTGCCAGCAGCGTCCAGGGGGCGGCCTCTGGAAACACCATATATTTT. It yields the protein CASSVQGAASGNTIYF.

The chain joins TRBV7-9 to TRBJ1-2, with D perhaps matching TRBD1 (5 bases). The CDR3 spans 16 residues. Germline CDR1 and CDR2: SEHNR and FQNEAQ (reference sequence). Trimming stripped 0 bases from V and 0 bases from J, with 11 bases between. The chain's CDR3 is CASSLAGRGSNYGYTF. CDR3 coding DNA: TGTGCCAGCAGCTTAGCGGGAAGGGGATCTAACTATGGCTACACCTTC.

The sample holds one count of this clone. The chain is built from TRBV19 and TRBJ2-3; no firm D call. The CDR3 has 12 amino acids. Germline CDR1 reads LNHDA; CDR2 reads SQIVND (reference sequence). Deletions cut 7 bases from V and 1 base from J, with 6 bases between. In DNA form, the CDR3 reads TGTGCCAGTAATTTCGGCACAGATACGCAGTATTTT. Translating it yields CASNFGTDTQYF.

This clone was seen just once. V usage is TRBV28 and J usage is TRBJ1-2; 7 bases fit TRBD1. Germline loops: CDR1 MDHEN, CDR2 SYDVKM. The trim removed 7 bases at V and 4 bases at J, leaving 12 bases unmatched. The CDR3 is 15 amino acids. CDR3 in amino acids: CASTKTGRQGYGYTF. In nucleotides, the CDR3 is TGTGCCAGCACAAAAACCGGTCGACAGGGCTATGGCTACACCTTC.